A single sample gave rise to the 11 T cell receptor beta chains below, sequenced in a study of regulatory T cells in long-lasting Graves disease (dated by TCRdb to about 2021). The time point label of this sample denotes: newly diagnosed GD, antithyroid drugs for less than 3 months. For both TCR sequencing and RNA sequencing, RNA was extracted from PBMCs using TRIzol. Receptors were amplified or captured by multiplex PCR. Sequenced on an Illumina HiSeq 4000. iRepertoire HTBI primers and Arm-PCR amplification of CDR3 regions were used to construct TCR beta libraries. TCRdb applied fastp at Q25 and MiXCR to the public reads, then kept only in-frame beta chains. Rows merge per CDR3 protein into single entries with the most common DNA and genes. For this sample there are about 530,000 distinct CDR3 sequences; about 16% appear just once. In total, the top ten clones hold more than 20% of the sample. The same sample was also studied in work on T cells in Graves' hyperthyroidism and ophthalmopathy.

The sample here was peripheral blood mononuclear cells (PBMCs), taken at new diagnosis, from a patient treated with antithyroid drugs. Source of these receptors: a woman aged 40 to 65 with Graves disease. Donor details come from another sample of the same person, matched by shared clones.

This chain joins TRBV19 and TRBJ1-5, with D unresolved. Trimming pared 0 bases from V and 7 bases from J, leaving 13 bases between. The CDR3 contains 15 residues. Germline V gene data show CDR1 as LNHDA and CDR2 as SQIVND (reference sequence). CDR3 region: CASSIEEGQRQPQHF. The CDR3 nucleotides are TGTGCCAGTAGTATAGAAGAGGGCCAGAGGCAGCCCCAGCATTTT.

J is TRBJ2-1 and V is TRBV12-3 or TRBV12-4; 9 bases agree with TRBD2. V trimming: 3 bases; J trimming: 8 bases; junction bases outside the gene matches: 8. This CDR3 spans 15 amino acids. CDR3 loop: CASSFGTSFGDEQFF. CDR3 sequence (DNA): TGTGCCAGCAGTTTTGGGACTAGCTTCGGGGATGAGCAGTTCTTC.

This clonotype was counted a few times. Here the CDR3 DNA reads TGTGCCAGCAGTGCGATCACCGGGACAGTTAATTCACCCCTCCACTTT. Amino acids: CASSAITGTVNSPLHF. The chain uses TRBV6-1 and TRBJ1-6; TRBD1 matches at 7 bases. This CDR3 spans 16 amino acids. The junction had 9 bases not matched to a gene; V was cut back by 4 bases and J by 6 bases. Germline CDR1 reads MNHNS; CDR2 reads SASEGT.

There are many counts of this clonotype. The DNA for the CDR3 is TGTGCCAGCAGCTCCGGGACCAGGACGTACAATGAGCAGTTCTTC. The encoded protein is CASSSGTRTYNEQFF. The chain uses TRBV14 and TRBJ2-1, with D tentatively TRBD1 or TRBD2 (5 bases each). There are 15 residues in the CDR3. The germline V gene has CDR1 SGHDN and CDR2 FVKESK. V lost 5 bases to trimming and J lost 4 bases, with 15 bases between them.

This clonotype was found many times. At one end the junction does not follow the germline gene, possibly because of a read error. The chain combines TRBV7-2 with TRBJ1-6; D is perhaps TRBD1 (6 bases). CDR3 length equals 12 residues. Germline assignment: CDR1 SGHTA and CDR2 FQGNSA. This CDR3 is CASSHSTGSQAF. CDR3 nucleotide sequence: TGTGCCAGCAGCCATTCGACAGGAAGTCAGGCTTTT.

This clonotype appeared a few times. This rearrangement joins TRBV20-1 to TRBJ1-2, with TRBD1 matching 10 bases. In germline, CDR1 is DFQATT, CDR2 SNEGSKA (reference sequence). V shed 1 base, J shed 2 bases, and the junction held 4 bases outside the gene matches. This CDR3 region has 15 residues. Here the CDR3 reads CSARATGGANYGYTF. DNA of the CDR3: TGCAGTGCTAGAGCGACAGGGGGCGCCAACTATGGCTACACCTTC.

This clonotype has a count of ten or more. The chain combines TRBV29-1 with TRBJ1-1; D might be TRBD1 (5 bases). The CDR3 spans 12 residues. The V end was cut by 7 bases, the J end by 4 bases, with 13 bases between. CDR1 SQVTM and CDR2 ANQGSEA come from the germline V gene. Here the CDR3 DNA reads TGCAGCGCCCTGCCGCAGGGCACTGAAGCTTTCTTT. Amino acid sequence: CSALPQGTEAFF. The entire variable domain, with the rest obtained from reference TRBV29-1 and TRBJ1-1, is as follows: SAVISQKPSRDICQRGTSLTIQCQVDSQVTMMFWYRQQPGQSLTLIATANQGSEATYESGFVIDKFPISRPNLTFSTLTVSNMSPEDSSIYLCSALPQGTEAFFGQGTRLTVV.

The V gene is TRBV2, the J gene TRBJ2-2, with D perhaps matching TRBD1 (5 bases). V lost 0 bases, J lost 4 bases, and 9 bases lay in between. The germline V gene has CDR1 SNHLY and CDR2 FYNNEI. The CDR3 runs to 15 residues. CDR3 protein: CASSEARGGTGELFF. The CDR3 region has the DNA TGTGCCAGCAGTGAAGCTAGGGGTGGCACCGGGGAGCTGTTTTTT. Together with reference TRBV2 and TRBJ2-2, the CDR3 gives the full variable domain: EPEVTQTPSHQVTQMGQEVILRCVPISNHLYFYWYRQILGQKVEFLVSFYNNEISEKSEIFDDQFSVERPDGSNFTLKIRSTKLEDSAMYFCASSEARGGTGELFFGEGSRLTVL.

This clonotype was observed at least ten times. The rearrangement links TRBV12-3 or TRBV12-4 to TRBJ2-3, with D tentatively TRBD1 or TRBD2 (7 bases each). CDR3 size: 14 residues. Trimming took 2 bases from V and 4 from J, leaving 10 bases between them. The CDR3 coding sequence is TGTGCCAGCAGTTTACCAGGGGGGGCAGATACGCAGTATTTT. It codes for CASSLPGGADTQYF.

This clonotype appeared many times. The chain is built from TRBV12-3 or TRBV12-4 and TRBJ1-1; a possible D gene is TRBD1 (5 bases). V shed 5 bases and J shed 11 bases, with 15 bases lying between them. The CDR3 runs to 12 residues. The CDR3 nucleotides are TGTGCCAGCAGTGACCCGGGGGAATGGGCTTTCTTT. Translated: CASSDPGEWAFF.

The J gene is TRBJ1-1, the V gene TRBV12-3 or TRBV12-4; no firm D call. CDR3 size: 10 residues. Trimming shortened V by 5 bases and J by 8 bases, and 6 bases separated the two germline ends. The CDR3 region has the DNA TGTGCCAGCAGTGCCGACGAAGCTTTCTTT. Amino acids: CASSADEAFF.